This T cell receptor (beta chain) was captured in a study of early T cells in non-severe SARS-CoV-2 infection. Each CDR3 protein is one row after TCRdb ran MiXCR on the 5' RACE reads. The sample consists of approximately 50,000 distinct CDR3 sequences, approximately 9.8% of them appearing once. The V segment lost 5 bases and the J segment 4 bases; nucleotides outside the gene matches: 2. Germline V gives CDR1 KGHDR, CDR2 SFDVKD. This CDR3 is built from 14 residues. This clonotype was found many times. Material for sequencing was whole blood. The sequence derives from an adult who was a healthcare worker with PCR-confirmed SARS-CoV-2 infection or an uninfected control (not recorded which). V usage is TRBV24-1 and J usage is TRBJ2-1; 9 bases map to TRBD1. CDR3 in DNA: TGTGCCACCAGTGGGACAGGGGCGTACAATGAGCAGTTCTTC. This encodes CATSGTGAYNEQFF.